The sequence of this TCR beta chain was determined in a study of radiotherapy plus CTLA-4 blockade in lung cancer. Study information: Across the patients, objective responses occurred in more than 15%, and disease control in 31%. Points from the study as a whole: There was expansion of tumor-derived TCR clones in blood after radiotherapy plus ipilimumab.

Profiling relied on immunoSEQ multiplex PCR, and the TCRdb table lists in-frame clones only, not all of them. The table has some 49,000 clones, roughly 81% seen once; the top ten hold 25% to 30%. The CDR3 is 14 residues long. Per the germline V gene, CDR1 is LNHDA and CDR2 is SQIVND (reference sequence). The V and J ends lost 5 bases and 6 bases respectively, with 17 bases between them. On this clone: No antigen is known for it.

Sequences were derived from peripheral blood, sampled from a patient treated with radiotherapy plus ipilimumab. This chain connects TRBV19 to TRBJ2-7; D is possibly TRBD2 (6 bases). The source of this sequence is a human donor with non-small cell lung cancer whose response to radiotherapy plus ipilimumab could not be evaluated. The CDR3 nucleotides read TGTGCCAGTAGTCCCGGGGGAAGCTTAAGCGAGCAGTACTTC. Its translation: CASSPGGSLSEQYF.